This TCR beta chain was recorded in a study of cytomegalovirus exposure and HLA in healthy donors. The primer mix had 60 Vbeta and 13 Jbeta primers. TCRdb's copy holds only in-frame clones and misses some; the assay was immunoSEQ multiplex PCR. This table has about 150,000 clones, roughly 79% appearing once. The source of this sequence is a man between 18 and 29 years old in good health and CMV-seronegative. The specimen was PBMCs.

CDR3 loop: CASSLDRAGNQPQHF. The CDR3 DNA reads as TGTGCCAGCAGCCTCGACAGGGCCGGCAATCAGCCCCAGCATTTT. J is TRBJ1-5 and V is TRBV28, with TRBD1 matching 7 bases. CDR3 length equals 15 residues. Germline V CDR1 and CDR2: MDHEN, SYDVKM. The V and J ends lost 6 bases and 2 bases, in that order; junction bases with no gene match: 7.